The 17 T cell receptor beta chains below come from one sample, sequenced in a study of blood T cell repertoires in COVID-19. Produced via immunoSEQ multiplex PCR; TCRdb's table is partial and in-frame only. The sample carries under 150,000 clones, over 70% recorded once. The sequenced material came from peripheral blood. All receptors come from a man aged 50-59 years with acute or convalescent COVID-19.

CDR3 loop: CASSENFGQGQPQHF. CDR3 bases: TGTGCCAGCAGTGAAAACTTTGGACAGGGTCAGCCCCAGCATTTT. This chain uses TRBV2 with TRBJ1-5; the match to TRBD1 covers 8 bases. The V segment lost 2 bases and the J segment 6 bases; nucleotides outside the gene matches: 6. Germline CDR1 is SNHLY and CDR2 is FYNNEI. CDR3 length: 15 amino acids.

This sequence joins TRBV2 and TRBJ2-7; TRBD2 matches at 8 bases. From germline, CDR1 is SNHLY and CDR2 FYNNEI. V dropped 4 bases and J dropped 2; count of bases not matched to a gene: 7. The CDR3 consists of 15 residues. The CDR3 region is CASSALSGGTYEQYF. CDR3 coding DNA: TGTGCCAGCAGTGCCCTAAGCGGGGGAACCTACGAGCAGTACTTC.

This chain uses TRBV27 with TRBJ1-3, with 7 positions matching TRBD1. V was clipped by 5 bases and J by 4 bases; unmatched bases: 5. The germline V gene encodes CDR1 MNHEY and CDR2 SMNVEV (reference sequence). The CDR3 loop spans 14 amino acids. CDR3 nucleotide sequence: TGTGCCAGCAGTATCACAGGGGAAGGAAACACCATATATTTT. Encoded protein: CASSITGEGNTIYF.

This chain uses TRBV5-1 with TRBJ2-1; the D gene is possibly TRBD2 (6 bases). CDR3 length: 16 residues. Germline V gives CDR1 SGHRS, CDR2 YFSETQ. Trimming cost V 1 base and J 0 bases, with 11 bases left between them. The CDR3 DNA reads as TGCGCCAGCAGCTTGTTTGGGGACTTCTCCTACAATGAGCAGTTCTTC. Its protein product is CASSLFGDFSYNEQFF.

V gene TRBV5-1 combines with J gene TRBJ2-2; 8 nucleotides line up with TRBD1. CDR3 length: 21 residues. V lost 6 bases and J lost 3; bases outside the gene matches: 25. Germline V gene sequence: CDR1 SGHRS, CDR2 YFSETQ. CDR3 sequence reads: CASTRTGKRRWVIGDTGELFF. CDR3 coding DNA: TGCGCCAGCACACGGACAGGGAAGAGGAGATGGGTAATCGGGGACACCGGGGAGCTGTTTTTT. Full variable domain (rest looked up from reference TRBV5-1 and TRBJ2-2): KAGVTQTPRYLIKTRGQQVTLSCSPISGHRSVSWYQQTPGQGLQFLFEYFSETQRNKGNFPGRFSGRQFSNSRSEMNVSTLELGDSALYLCASTRTGKRRWVIGDTGELFFGEGSRLTVL.

This clone has a single count. The V gene is TRBV19, the J gene TRBJ1-1; tentative D call: TRBD1 (6 bases). Germline lookup yields CDR1 LNHDA and CDR2 SQIVND (reference sequence). V was cut by 7 bases and J by 4 bases, with 22 bases left in between. The CDR3 consists of 16 residues. This CDR3 reads CASTTPRGGAGTEAFF. DNA for the CDR3: TGTGCCAGTACCACCCCTAGGGGGGGCGCGGGCACTGAAGCTTTCTTT.

This clone was counted between two and nine times. The J gene is TRBJ2-2, the V gene TRBV5-1, with 9 bases fitting TRBD1. The junction had 13 bases not matched to a gene; V was cut back by 0 bases and J by 7 bases. The CDR3 contains 18 residues. Germline CDR1 reads SGHRS; CDR2 reads YFSETQ. In DNA form, the CDR3 reads TGCGCCAGCAGCTTGGCTGGTCCCCCGGGACAGGGTTTCGGGGAGCTGTTTTTT. Protein sequence: CASSLAGPPGQGFGELFF.

CDR3: CASSPPGGQPQHF. In nucleotides, the CDR3 is TGTGCCAGCAGCCCCCCCGGGGGTCAGCCCCAGCATTTT. The chain recombines TRBV12-3 or TRBV12-4 with TRBJ1-5; tentative D call: TRBD1 (5 bases). V was pared by 6 bases and J by 6 bases, with 12 bases between. There are 13 residues in the CDR3.

This sequence joins TRBV19 and TRBJ2-7; D is possibly TRBD1 (5 bases). Trimming cost V 6 bases and J 4 bases, with 19 bases left between them. Germline V lookup: CDR1 LNHDA, CDR2 SQIVND (reference sequence). The CDR3 runs 15 residues. The CDR3 sequence is CASRNVAQGSYEQYF. The CDR3 DNA reads TGTGCCAGTAGGAACGTCGCGCAGGGCTCTTACGAGCAGTACTTC.

The count of this clone is one. The chain joins TRBV28 to TRBJ1-5; no clear D gene. V was shortened by 3 bases and J by 2 bases, with 11 bases between the two germline ends. Per the germline V gene, CDR1 is MDHEN and CDR2 is SYDVKM. The CDR3 runs 15 residues. CDR3 nucleotides: TGTGCCAGCAGTTTTTCGGGGAGTGGCAATCAGCCCCAGCATTTT. Protein: CASSFSGSGNQPQHF.

The J gene is TRBJ2-2, the V gene TRBV18; TRBD1 aligns across 8 bases. Unmatched junction bases numbered 10, after V lost 2 bases and J lost 5 bases. This CDR3 is built from 17 residues. The germline V gene has CDR1 KGHSH and CDR2 LQKENI. Written as DNA, the CDR3 is TGTGCCAGCTCACCATCGAAGAGGGGACAGGAGACCGGGGAGCTGTTTTTT. Translation gives CASSPSKRGQETGELFF.

This clone was seen just once. The V gene is TRBV3-1 (or the pseudogene TRBV3-2), the J gene TRBJ2-1, with D perhaps matching TRBD2 (5 bases). The germline gives CDR1 LGHDT, CDR2 YNNKEL (reference sequence). The CDR3 totals 14 residues. The ends were cut back, 0 bases at V and 7 bases at J, with 10 bases in the middle. CDR3 region: CASSQDTAANEQFF. As DNA, the CDR3 is TGTGCCAGCAGCCAAGATACAGCGGCTAATGAGCAGTTCTTC.

This clone was picked up a small number of times. V is TRBV9 and J is TRBJ1-6; D is unresolved. This CDR3 spans 14 amino acids. Trimming cost V 0 bases and J 9 bases, with 10 bases left between them. Germline CDR1 reads SGDLS; CDR2 reads YYNGEE. This CDR3 is CASSVGDTLSPLHF. CDR3 nucleotides: TGTGCCAGCAGCGTAGGAGACACCCTTTCACCCCTCCACTTT. The full variable domain, its missing parts supplied by reference TRBV9 and TRBJ1-6, is DSGVTQTPKHLITATGQRVTLRCSPRSGDLSVYWYQQSLDQGLQFLIQYYNGEERAKGNILERFSAQQFPDLHSELNLSSLELGDSALYFCASSVGDTLSPLHFGNGTRLTVT.

The chain uses TRBV7-8 and TRBJ2-2; 14 bases are shared with TRBD2. V dropped 4 bases and J dropped 6; count of bases not matched to a gene: 4. This CDR3 is built from 16 residues. Germline CDR1 reads SGHVS; CDR2 reads FQNEAQ. Here the CDR3 reads CASSSTSGGAPGELFF. CDR3 DNA sequence: TGTGCCAGCAGCTCGACTAGCGGGGGGGCCCCCGGGGAGCTGTTTTTT.

The chain joins TRBV6-5 to TRBJ1-2; maybe TRBD1 (6 bases). Trimming left V 1 base short and J 1 base short, with 7 bases between. The CDR3 has 14 amino acids. The V gene's germline CDR1 is MNHEY and CDR2 SVGAGI. CDR3 nucleotide sequence: TGTGCCAGCAGTTACTTACAGGGTAACTATGGCTACACCTTC. Its translation: CASSYLQGNYGYTF.

The chain combines TRBV20-1 with TRBJ1-1, with 8 nucleotides matching TRBD1. In germline, CDR1 is DFQATT, CDR2 SNEGSKA (reference sequence). The V and J ends lost 2 bases and 11 bases, in that order; junction bases with no gene match: 1. The CDR3 has 10 amino acids. CDR3 sequence reads: CSARQGAAFF. The CDR3 coding sequence is TGCAGTGCTAGACAGGGGGCGGCTTTCTTT.

CDR3 in DNA: TGTGCCAGCAGCTCCCGGGACAGGGGGAACAATGAGCAGTTCTTC. It yields the protein CASSSRDRGNNEQFF. The V gene is TRBV7-3, the J gene TRBJ2-1; 11 bases line up with TRBD1. The V gene's germline CDR1 is SGHTA and CDR2 FQGTGA. The CDR3 has 15 amino acids. V was clipped by 4 bases and J by 5 bases; unmatched bases: 4. The whole variable domain, remainder taken from reference TRBV7-3 and TRBJ2-1, is GAGVSQTPSNKVTEKGKYVELRCDPISGHTALYWYRQSLGQGPEFLIYFQGTGAADDSGLPNDRFFAVRPEGSVSTLKIQRTERGDSAVYLCASSSRDRGNNEQFFGPGTRLTVL.